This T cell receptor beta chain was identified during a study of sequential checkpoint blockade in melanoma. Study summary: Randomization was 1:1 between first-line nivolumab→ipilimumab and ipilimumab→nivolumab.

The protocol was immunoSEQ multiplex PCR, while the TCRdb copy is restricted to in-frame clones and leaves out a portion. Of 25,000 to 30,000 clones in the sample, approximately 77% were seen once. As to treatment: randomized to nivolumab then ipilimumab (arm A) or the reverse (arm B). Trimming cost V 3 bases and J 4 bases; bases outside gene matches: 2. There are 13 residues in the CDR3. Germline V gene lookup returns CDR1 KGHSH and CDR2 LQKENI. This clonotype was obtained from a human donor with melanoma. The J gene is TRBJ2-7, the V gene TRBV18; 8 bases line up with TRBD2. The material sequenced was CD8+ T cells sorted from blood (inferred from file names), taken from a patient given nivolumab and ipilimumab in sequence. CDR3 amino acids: CASSPGLEYEQYF. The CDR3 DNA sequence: TGTGCCAGCTCACCGGGACTAGAGTACGAGCAGTACTTC. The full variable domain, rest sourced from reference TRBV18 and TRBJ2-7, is NAGVMQNPRHLVRRRGQEARLRCSPMKGHSHVYWYRQLPEEGLKFMVYLQKENIIDESGMPKERFSAEFPKEGPSILRIQQVVRGDSAAYFCASSPGLEYEQYFGPGTRLTVT.